The clone carrying this TCR beta chain has just a few counts. This record belongs to a study of blood T cell repertoires in COVID-19. Across the whole study: Material from acute and convalescent COVID-19 was sourced from the United States, Italy and Spain. T cells, B-cell-depleted T cells, or PBMCs supplied cDNA or gDNA.

Per the authors' pipeline: Researchers report that nucleated cell counts were estimated from reference gene primer amplification. Assay: immunoSEQ multiplex PCR; the TCRdb copy retains only in-frame clones and omits some. Clone size and the V and J calls come from that table; the DNA yielded D and trimming. The table shows 91,000 or so clones, with 80% to 90% occurring only once. V was clipped by 6 bases and J by 7 bases; unmatched bases: 9. Germline V gives CDR1 MDHEN, CDR2 SYDVKM. The CDR3 spans 14 residues. The V gene is TRBV28, the J gene TRBJ2-1; the match to TRBD1 covers 7 bases. Sequencing used peripheral blood. The clonotype originates from a human donor in a cohort sampled during active COVID-19. The CDR3 loop is CASSGQAGGNEQFF. In nucleotides, the CDR3 is TGTGCCAGCAGCGGACAGGCAGGAGGAAATGAGCAGTTCTTC. The variable domain in full, with the rest retrieved from reference TRBV28 and TRBJ2-1, is DVKVTQSSRYLVKRTGEKVFLECVQDMDHENMFWYRQDPGLGLRLIYFSYDVKMKEKGDIPEGYSVSREKKERFSLILESASTNQTSMYLCASSGQAGGNEQFFGPGTRLTVL.